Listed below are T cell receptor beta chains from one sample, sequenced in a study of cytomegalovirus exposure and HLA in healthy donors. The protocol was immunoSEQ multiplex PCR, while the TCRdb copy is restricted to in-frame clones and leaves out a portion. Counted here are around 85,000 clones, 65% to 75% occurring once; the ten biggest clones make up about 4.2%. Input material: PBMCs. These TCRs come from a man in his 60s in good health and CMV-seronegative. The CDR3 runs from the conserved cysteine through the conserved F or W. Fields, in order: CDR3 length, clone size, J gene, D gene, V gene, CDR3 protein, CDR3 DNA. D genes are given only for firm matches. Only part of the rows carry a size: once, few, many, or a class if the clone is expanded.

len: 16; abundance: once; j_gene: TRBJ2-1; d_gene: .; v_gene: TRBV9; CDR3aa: CASSVGGGRAENEQFF; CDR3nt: TGTGCCAGCAGCGTAGGAGGGGGTCGCGCAGAGAATGAGCAGTTCTTC
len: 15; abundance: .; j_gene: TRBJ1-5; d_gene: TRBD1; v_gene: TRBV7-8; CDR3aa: CASSQEGAGGQPQHF; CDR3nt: TGTGCCAGCAGCCAAGAGGGGGCAGGGGGCCAGCCCCAGCATTTT
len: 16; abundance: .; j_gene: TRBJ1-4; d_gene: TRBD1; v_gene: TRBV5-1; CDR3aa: CASSKTGALTTEKLFF; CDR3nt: TGCGCCAGCAGCAAAACAGGGGCCCTTACTACTGAAAAACTGTTTTTT
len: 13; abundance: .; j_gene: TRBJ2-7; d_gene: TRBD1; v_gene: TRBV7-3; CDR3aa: CASSSTGDYEQYF; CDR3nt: TGTGCCAGCAGCTCGACAGGGGACTACGAGCAGTACTTC
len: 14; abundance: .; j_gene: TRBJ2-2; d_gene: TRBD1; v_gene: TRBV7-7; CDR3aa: CASSGAGGTGELFF; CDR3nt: TGTGCTAGCAGCGGAGCAGGGGGCACCGGGGAGCTGTTTTTT
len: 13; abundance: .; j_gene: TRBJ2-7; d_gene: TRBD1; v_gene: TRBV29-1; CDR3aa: CSGTGATWGEQYF; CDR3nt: TGCAGCGGAACAGGGGCGACGTGGGGCGAGCAGTACTTC
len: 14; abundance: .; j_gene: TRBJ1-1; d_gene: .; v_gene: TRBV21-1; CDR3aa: CASNTGQGNTEAFF; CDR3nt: TGTGCCAGCAACACGGGACAGGGGAACACTGAAGCTTTCTTT
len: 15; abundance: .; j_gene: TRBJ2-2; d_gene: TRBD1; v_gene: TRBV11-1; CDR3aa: CASSSGQGNTGELFF; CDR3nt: TGTGCCAGCAGCTCCGGACAGGGGAACACCGGGGAGCTGTTTTTT
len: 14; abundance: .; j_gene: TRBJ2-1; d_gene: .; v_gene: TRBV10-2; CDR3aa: CASRRGDFANEQFF; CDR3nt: TGCGCCAGCCGGAGGGGCGATTTTGCCAATGAGCAGTTCTTC
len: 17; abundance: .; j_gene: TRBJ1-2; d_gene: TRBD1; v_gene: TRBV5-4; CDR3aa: CASSFNRGLLPNYGYTF; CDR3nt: TGTGCCAGCAGCTTCAACAGGGGCCTCCTCCCAAACTATGGCTACACCTTC
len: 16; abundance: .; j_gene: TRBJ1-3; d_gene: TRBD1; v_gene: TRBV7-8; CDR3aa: CASSLGDRRSGNTIYF; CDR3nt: TGTGCCAGCAGCTTAGGGGACAGGCGTTCTGGAAACACCATATATTTT
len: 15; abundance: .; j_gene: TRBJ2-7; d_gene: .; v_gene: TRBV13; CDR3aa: CASSRGRGAPYEQYF; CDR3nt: TGTGCCAGCAGCCGAGGTCGCGGGGCCCCCTACGAGCAGTACTTC
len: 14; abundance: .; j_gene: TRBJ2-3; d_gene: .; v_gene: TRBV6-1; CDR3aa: CASLMTAGSDTQYF; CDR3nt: TGTGCCAGCCTGATGACGGCGGGGTCGGATACGCAGTATTTT
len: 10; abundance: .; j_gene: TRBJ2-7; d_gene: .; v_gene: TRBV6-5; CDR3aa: CASGRYEQYF; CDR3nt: TGTGCCAGCGGCCGCTACGAGCAGTACTTC
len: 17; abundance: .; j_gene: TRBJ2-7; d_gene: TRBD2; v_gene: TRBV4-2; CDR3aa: CASSPAGLAGGPYEQYF; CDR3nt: TGTGCCAGCAGCCCCGCGGGACTAGCGGGGGGGCCGTACGAGCAGTACTTC
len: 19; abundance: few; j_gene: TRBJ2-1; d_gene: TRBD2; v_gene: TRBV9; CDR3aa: CASSVRPGLAGVFYNEQFF; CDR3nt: TGTGCCAGCAGCGTAAGACCGGGACTAGCGGGGGTCTTTTACAATGAGCAGTTCTTC
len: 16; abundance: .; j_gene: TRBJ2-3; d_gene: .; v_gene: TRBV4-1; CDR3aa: CASSQGDGGRTDTQYF; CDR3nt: TGCGCCAGCAGCCAAGGGGACGGGGGGCGCACAGATACGCAGTATTTT
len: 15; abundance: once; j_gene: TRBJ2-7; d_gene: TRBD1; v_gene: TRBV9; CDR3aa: CASSRTGTESYEQYF; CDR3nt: TGTGCCAGCAGTCGAACCGGGACAGAGTCCTACGAGCAGTACTTC
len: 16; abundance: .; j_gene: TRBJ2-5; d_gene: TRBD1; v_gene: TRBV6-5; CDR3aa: CASSWGTGGAGETQYF; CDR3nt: TGTGCCAGCAGTTGGGGGACAGGGGGCGCGGGAGAGACCCAGTACTTC
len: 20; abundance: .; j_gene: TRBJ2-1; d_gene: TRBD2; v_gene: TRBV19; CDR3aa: CASSSRAGTSGGSTYNEQFF; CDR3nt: TGTGCCAGTAGTTCGAGGGCCGGGACTAGCGGGGGGTCTACCTACAATGAGCAGTTCTTC
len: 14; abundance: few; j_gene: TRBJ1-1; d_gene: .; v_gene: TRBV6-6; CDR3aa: CASTDSLVRTEAFF; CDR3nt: TGTGCCAGCACCGATTCGCTGGTCCGGACTGAAGCTTTCTTT
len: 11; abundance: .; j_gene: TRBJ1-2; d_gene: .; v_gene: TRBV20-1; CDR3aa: CSARSVWGYTF; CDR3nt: TGCAGTGCTAGATCAGTATGGGGCTACACCTTC
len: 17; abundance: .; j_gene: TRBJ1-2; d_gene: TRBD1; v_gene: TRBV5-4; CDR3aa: CASSFGQGVSTTRSYTF; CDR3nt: TGTGCCAGCAGCTTTGGCCAGGGGGTTTCCACCACCAGAAGCTACACCTTC
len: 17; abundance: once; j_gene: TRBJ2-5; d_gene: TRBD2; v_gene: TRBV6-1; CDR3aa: CASSENSWTSGAGTQYF; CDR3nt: TGTGCCAGCAGTGAAAATTCCTGGACTAGCGGGGCTGGGACCCAGTACTTC
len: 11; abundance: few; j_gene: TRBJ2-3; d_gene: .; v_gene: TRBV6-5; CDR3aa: CASTQGDTQYF; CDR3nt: TGTGCCAGCACCCAGGGGGATACGCAGTATTTT
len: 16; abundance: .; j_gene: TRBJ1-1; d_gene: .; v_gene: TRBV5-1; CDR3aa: CASSLAGLGVNTEAFF; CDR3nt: TGCGCCAGCAGCCTGGCTGGTTTAGGGGTGAACACTGAAGCTTTCTTT
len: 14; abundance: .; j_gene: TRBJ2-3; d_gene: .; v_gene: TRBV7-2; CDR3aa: CASSLGHTTDTQYF; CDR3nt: TGTGCCAGCAGCTTAGGTCACACCACAGATACGCAGTATTTT
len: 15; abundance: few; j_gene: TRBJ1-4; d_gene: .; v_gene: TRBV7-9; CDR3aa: CASSLDAQSGEKLFF; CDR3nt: TGTGCCAGCAGCTTAGACGCTCAATCCGGTGAAAAACTGTTTTTT
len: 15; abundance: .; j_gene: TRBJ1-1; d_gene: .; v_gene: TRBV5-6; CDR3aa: CASSSDRREGTEAFF; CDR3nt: TGTGCCAGCAGCTCAGACCGCCGGGAGGGCACTGAAGCTTTCTTT
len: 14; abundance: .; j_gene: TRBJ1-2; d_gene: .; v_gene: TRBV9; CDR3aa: CASSVLSGDYGYTF; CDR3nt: TGTGCCAGCAGCGTACTAAGCGGAGACTATGGCTACACCTTC
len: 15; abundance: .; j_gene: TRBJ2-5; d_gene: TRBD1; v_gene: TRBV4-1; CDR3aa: CASSQQGQIQETQYF; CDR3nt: TGCGCCAGCAGCCAACAGGGACAGATCCAAGAGACCCAGTACTTC
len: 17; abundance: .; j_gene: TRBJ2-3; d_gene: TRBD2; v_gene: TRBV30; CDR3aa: CAWMGPPSGGLTDTQYF; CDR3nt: TGTGCCTGGATGGGACCTCCTAGCGGGGGCCTCACAGATACGCAGTATTTT
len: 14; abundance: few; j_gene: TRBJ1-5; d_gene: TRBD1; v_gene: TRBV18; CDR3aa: CASSVTGGEQPQHF; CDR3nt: TGTGCCAGCTCGGTCACAGGGGGCGAACAGCCCCAGCATTTT
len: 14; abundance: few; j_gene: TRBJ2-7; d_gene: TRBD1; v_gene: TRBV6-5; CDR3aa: CATSQNRGEYEQYF; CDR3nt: TGTGCCACCAGCCAGAACAGGGGGGAATACGAGCAGTACTTC
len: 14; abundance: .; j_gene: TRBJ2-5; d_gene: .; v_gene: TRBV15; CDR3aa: CATSRQSGRETQYF; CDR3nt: TGTGCCACCAGCAGACAGTCGGGGAGGGAGACCCAGTACTTC
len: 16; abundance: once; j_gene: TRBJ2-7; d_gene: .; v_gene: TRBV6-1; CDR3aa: CASSEANPDAGYEQYF; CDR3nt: TGTGCCAGCAGTGAAGCGAATCCCGACGCCGGGTACGAGCAGTACTTC
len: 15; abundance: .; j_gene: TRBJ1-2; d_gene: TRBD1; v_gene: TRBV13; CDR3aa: CASSTRQGRYYGYTF; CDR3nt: TGTGCCAGCAGCACCCGACAGGGAAGGTACTATGGCTACACCTTC
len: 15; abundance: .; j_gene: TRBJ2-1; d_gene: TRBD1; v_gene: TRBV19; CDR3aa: CASSLGTGINNEQFF; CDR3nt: TGTGCCAGTAGTCTAGGGACAGGGATTAACAATGAGCAGTTCTTC
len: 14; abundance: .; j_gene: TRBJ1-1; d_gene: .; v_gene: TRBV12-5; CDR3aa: CASGHLEWNTEAFF; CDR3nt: TGTGCTAGTGGTCACCTAGAGTGGAACACTGAAGCTTTCTTT
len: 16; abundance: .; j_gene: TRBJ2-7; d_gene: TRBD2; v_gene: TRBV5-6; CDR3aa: CASSRGLAGVSYEQYF; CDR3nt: TGTGCCAGCAGCCGAGGACTAGCGGGGGTATCCTACGAGCAGTACTTC
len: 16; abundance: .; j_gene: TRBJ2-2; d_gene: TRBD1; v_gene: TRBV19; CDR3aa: CASSTVLTGYTGELFF; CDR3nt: TGTGCCAGTAGTACGGTCTTGACAGGGTACACCGGGGAGCTGTTTTTT
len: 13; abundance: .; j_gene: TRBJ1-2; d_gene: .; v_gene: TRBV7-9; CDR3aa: CASSFKGGYGYTF; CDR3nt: TGTGCCAGCAGCTTTAAAGGGGGCTATGGCTACACCTTC
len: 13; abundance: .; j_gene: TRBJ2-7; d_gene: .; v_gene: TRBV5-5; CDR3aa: CASSGQIGYEQYF; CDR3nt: TGTGCCAGCAGTGGACAGATCGGGTACGAGCAGTACTTC
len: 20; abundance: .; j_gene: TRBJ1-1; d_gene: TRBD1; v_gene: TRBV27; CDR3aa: CASSKNKGFTGAAMNTEAFF; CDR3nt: TGTGCCAGCAGCAAAAACAAAGGGTTTACAGGGGCAGCCATGAACACTGAAGCTTTCTTT
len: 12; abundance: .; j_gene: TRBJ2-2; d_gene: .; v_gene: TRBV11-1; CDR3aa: CASSVQVGELFF; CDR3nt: TGTGCCAGCAGCGTCCAGGTCGGGGAGCTGTTTTTT
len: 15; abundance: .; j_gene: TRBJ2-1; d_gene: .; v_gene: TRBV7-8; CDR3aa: CASSSTSRSYNEQFF; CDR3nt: TGTGCCAGCAGCTCCACTTCACGCTCCTACAATGAGCAGTTCTTC
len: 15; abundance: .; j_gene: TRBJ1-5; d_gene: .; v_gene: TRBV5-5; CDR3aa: CASSLAWGGNQPQHF; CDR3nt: TGTGCCAGCAGCTTGGCATGGGGGGGGAATCAGCCCCAGCATTTT
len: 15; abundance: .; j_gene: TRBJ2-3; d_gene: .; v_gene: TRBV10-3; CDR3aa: CAISTGTTSTDTQYF; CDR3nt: TGTGCCATCAGTACAGGAACCACTAGCACAGATACGCAGTATTTT
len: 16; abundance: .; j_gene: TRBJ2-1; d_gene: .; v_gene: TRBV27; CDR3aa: CASSPTTTIGPNEQFF; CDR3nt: TGTGCCAGCAGTCCGACTACAACAATTGGGCCGAATGAGCAGTTCTTC